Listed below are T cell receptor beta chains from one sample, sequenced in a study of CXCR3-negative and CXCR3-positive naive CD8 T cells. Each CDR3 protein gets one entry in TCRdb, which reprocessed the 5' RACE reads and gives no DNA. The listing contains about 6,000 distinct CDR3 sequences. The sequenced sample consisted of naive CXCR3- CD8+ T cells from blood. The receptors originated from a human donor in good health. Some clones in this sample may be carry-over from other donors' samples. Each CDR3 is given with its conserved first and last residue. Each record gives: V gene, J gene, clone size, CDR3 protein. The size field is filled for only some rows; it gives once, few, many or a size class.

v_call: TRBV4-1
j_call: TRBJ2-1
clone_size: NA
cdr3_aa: CASSAGQGDYWGEQFF

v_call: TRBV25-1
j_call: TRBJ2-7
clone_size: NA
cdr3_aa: CASSQDRGPDYEQYF

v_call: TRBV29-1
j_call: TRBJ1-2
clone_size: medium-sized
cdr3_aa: CSVEDGQYHYGYTF

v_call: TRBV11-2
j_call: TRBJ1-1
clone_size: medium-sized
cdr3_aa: CASSADRTGTEAFF

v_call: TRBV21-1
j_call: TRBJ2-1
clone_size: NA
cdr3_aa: CASSPGADNEQFF

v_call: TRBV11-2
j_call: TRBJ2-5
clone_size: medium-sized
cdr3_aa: CASSLRQPKETQYF

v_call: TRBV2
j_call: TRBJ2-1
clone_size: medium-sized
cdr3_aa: CASSVFKGTSYNEQFF

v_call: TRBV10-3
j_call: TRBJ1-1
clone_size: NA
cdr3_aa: CAISGEGGLVGAFF

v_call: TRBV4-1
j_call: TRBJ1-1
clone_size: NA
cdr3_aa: CASSPKQGPAEAFF

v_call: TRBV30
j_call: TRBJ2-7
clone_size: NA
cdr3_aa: CAWSVPWDSGYEQYF

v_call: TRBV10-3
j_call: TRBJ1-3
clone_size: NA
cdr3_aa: CAISESTSGNTIYF

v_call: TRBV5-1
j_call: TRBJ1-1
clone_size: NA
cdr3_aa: CASSLGDEDPEAFF

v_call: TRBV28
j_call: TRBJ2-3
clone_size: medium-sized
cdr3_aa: CASSPTGTASTDTQYF

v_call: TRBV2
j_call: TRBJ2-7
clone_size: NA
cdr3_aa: CASSLMGDSSYEQYF

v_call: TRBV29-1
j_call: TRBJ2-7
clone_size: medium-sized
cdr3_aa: CSVIGESYEQYF

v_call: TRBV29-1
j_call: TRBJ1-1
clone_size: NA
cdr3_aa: CSVVRGGGTEAFF

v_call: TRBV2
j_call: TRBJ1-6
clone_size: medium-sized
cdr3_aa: CASSETGVPYNSPLHF

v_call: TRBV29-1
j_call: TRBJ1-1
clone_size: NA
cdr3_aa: CSVGNMDTEAFF

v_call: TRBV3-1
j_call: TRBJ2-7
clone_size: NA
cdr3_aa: CASSQAQPYEQYF

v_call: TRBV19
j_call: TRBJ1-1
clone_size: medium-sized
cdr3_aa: CASSQGASWTEAFF

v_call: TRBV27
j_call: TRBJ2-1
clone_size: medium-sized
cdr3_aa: CASSFAGPRGNEQFF

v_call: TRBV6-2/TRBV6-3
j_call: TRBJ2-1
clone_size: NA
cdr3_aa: CASILAGDDNEQFF

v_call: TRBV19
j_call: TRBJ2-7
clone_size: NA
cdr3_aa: CASSIAFGTFSYEQYF

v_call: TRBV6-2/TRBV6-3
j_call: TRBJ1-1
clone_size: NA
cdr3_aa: CASIHRDRNTEAFF

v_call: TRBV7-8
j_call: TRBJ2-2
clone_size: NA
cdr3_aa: CASSFGHQNTGELFF

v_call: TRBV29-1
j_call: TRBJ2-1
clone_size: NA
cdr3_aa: CSGGQGPYNEQFF

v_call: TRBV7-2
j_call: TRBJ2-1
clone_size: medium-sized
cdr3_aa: CASSLVLAGPPYNEQFF

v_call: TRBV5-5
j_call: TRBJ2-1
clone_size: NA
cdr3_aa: CASSWTGTTPYNEQFF

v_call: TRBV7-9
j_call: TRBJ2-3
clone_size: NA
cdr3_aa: CASEEGGDTQYF

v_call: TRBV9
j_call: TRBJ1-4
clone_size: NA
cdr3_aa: CASSPNWGLANEKLFF

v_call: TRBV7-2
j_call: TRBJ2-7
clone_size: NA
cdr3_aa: CASSLGGGLLYEQYF

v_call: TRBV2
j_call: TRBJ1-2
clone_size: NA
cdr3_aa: CASSETGGVNYGYTF

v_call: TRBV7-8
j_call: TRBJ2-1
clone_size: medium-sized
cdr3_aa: CASSSPLSGIRHNEQFF

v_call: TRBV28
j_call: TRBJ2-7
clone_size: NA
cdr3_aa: CASSFSGQGVPYEQYF

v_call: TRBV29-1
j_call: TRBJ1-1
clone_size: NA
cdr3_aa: CSVGGAGTEAFF

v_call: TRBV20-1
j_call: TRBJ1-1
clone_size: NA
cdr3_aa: CSARDRTPGTEAFF

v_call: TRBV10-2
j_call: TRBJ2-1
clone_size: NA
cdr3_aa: CASREIAGVEIYNEQFF

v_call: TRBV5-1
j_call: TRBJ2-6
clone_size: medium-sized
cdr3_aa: CASSLEGQASGANVLTF

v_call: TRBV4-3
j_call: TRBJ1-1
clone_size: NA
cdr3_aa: CASRPKEGSWRSTEAFF

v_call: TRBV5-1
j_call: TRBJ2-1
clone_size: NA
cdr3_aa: CASSNRDRGWNEQFF

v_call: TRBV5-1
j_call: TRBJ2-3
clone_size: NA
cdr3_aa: CASSLASQGTDTQYF

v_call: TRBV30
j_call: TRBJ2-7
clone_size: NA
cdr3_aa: CAWNGGLAAFYEQYF

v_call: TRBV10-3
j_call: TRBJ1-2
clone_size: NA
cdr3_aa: CAISESPAGGYTF

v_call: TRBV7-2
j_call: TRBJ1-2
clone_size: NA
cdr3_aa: CASSHSPPQGYTF

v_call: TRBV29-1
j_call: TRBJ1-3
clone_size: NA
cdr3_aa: CSAVAGQGNTIYF

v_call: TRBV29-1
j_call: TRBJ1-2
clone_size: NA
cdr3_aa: CSVDSPSSNYGYTF

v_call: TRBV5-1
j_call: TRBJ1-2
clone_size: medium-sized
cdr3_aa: CASSLERGLDYGYTF